The 5 T cell receptor beta chains below were found in one sample sequenced in a study of CXCR3-negative and CXCR3-positive naive CD8 T cells. Study-level findings and limits: Hydrophobicity was higher for TRB CDR3s found in CXCR3-positive naive cells than in CXCR3-negative naive cells.

Each TRB cDNA library was prepared by 5' RACE (with UMI labels). TCRdb reworked the 5' RACE reads into one entry per CDR3 protein, no DNA. The sample table includes around 160,000 distinct CDR3 sequences. No antigen is known for these receptors. Sequencing used naive CXCR3+ CD8+ T cells from blood. Subset in this sample: CD45RO-CCR7+CD27+CD95- naive CD8+ T cells expressing CXCR3 (TNR3+). The receptors were sampled from a human donor in good health. Some clones in this sample may be carry-over from other donors' samples.

The chain is built from TRBV5-1 and TRBJ2-2. CDR3 size: 18 residues. Germline V gives CDR1 SGHRS, CDR2 YFSETQ. The CDR3 spells CASSLVSELLLMGGELFF. Supplemented by reference TRBV5-1 and TRBJ2-2, the full variable domain reads KAGVTQTPRYLIKTRGQQVTLSCSPISGHRSVSWYQQTPGQGLQFLFEYFSETQRNKGNFPGRFSGRQFSNSRSEMNVSTLELGDSALYLCASSLVSELLLMGGELFFGEGSRLTVL.

The chain has TRBV28 and TRBJ2-1; TCRdb lists TRBD1, though no DNA is available to test this call. Per germline, CDR1 MDHEN and CDR2 SYDVKM. The CDR3 is 15 residues long. The CDR3 loop reads CASSGTTGIWGEQFF.

The V gene is TRBV7-6, the J gene TRBJ2-2. The CDR3 consists of 13 residues. Per the germline V gene, CDR1 is SGHVS and CDR2 is FNYEAQ. Here the CDR3 reads CASTTLGSGELFF.

This chain links TRBV29-1 with TRBJ1-2. The CDR3 is made up of 12 amino acids. The germline gives CDR1 SQVTM, CDR2 ANQGSEA. CDR3 protein: CSVETLVYGYTF.

The CDR3 sequence: CASSQDRAGGANNEQFF. The J gene is TRBJ2-1, the V gene TRBV4-3; the D call from TCRdb, TRBD1, cannot be confirmed without DNA. Germline CDR1 is LGHNA and CDR2 is YSLEER. This CDR3 spans 17 amino acids.